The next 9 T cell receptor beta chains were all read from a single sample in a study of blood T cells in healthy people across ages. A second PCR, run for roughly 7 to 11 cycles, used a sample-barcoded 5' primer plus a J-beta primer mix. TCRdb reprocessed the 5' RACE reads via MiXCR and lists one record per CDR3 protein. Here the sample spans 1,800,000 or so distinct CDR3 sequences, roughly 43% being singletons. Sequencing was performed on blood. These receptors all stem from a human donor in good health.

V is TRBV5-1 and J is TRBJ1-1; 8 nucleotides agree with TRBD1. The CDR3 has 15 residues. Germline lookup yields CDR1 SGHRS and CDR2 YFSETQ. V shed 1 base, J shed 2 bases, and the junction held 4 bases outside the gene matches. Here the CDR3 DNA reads TGCGCCAGCAGCTTGCACGACAGGGGTAACACTGAAGCTTTCTTT. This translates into CASSLHDRGNTEAFF.

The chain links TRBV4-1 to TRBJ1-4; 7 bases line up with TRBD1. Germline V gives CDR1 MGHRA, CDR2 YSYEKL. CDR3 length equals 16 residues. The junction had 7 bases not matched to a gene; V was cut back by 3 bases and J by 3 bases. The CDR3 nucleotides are TGCGCCAGCAGCCAGCCTTTCAGGGGGTCTAATGAAAAACTGTTTTTT. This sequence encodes CASSQPFRGSNEKLFF.

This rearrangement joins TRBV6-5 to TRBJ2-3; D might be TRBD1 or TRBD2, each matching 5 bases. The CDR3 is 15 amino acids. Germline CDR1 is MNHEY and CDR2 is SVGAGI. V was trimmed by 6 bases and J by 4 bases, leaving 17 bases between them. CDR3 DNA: TGTGCCAGCAGAAAACAGGCCGGGGCGCCAGATACGCAGTATTTT. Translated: CASRKQAGAPDTQYF.

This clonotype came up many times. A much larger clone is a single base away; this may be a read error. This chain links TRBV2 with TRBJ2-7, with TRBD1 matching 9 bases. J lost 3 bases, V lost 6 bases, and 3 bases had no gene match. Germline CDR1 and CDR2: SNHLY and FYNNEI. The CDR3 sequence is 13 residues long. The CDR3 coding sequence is TGTGCCAGCAGGCCGGGACAGGGCTACGAGCAGTACTTC. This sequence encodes CASRPGQGYEQYF.

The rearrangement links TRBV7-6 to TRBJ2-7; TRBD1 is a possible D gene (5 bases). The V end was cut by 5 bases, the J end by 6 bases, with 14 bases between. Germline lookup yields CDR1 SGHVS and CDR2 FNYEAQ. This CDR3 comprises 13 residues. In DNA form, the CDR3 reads TGTGCCAGCAGCCGGGCAGGGATCGGCGAGCAGTACTTC. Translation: CASSRAGIGEQYF.

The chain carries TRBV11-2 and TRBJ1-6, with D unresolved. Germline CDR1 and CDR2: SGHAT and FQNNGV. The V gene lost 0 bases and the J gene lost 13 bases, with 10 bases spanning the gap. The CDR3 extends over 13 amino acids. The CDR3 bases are TGTGCCAGCAGCTTAGAGTATCGGGAGCCCCTCCACTTT. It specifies CASSLEYREPLHF.

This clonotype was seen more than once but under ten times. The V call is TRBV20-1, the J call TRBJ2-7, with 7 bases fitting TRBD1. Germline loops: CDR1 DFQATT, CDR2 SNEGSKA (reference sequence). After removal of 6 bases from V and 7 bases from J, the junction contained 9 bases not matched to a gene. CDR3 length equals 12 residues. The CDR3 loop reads CSASTGFREQYF. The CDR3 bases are TGCAGTGCGTCGACAGGGTTTCGGGAGCAGTACTTC.

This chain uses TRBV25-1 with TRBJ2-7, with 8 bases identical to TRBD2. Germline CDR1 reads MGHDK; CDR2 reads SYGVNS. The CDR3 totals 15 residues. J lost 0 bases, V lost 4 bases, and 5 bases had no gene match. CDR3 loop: CASSGLSGASYEQYF. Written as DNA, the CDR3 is TGTGCCAGCAGTGGACTTAGCGGGGCCTCCTACGAGCAGTACTTC.

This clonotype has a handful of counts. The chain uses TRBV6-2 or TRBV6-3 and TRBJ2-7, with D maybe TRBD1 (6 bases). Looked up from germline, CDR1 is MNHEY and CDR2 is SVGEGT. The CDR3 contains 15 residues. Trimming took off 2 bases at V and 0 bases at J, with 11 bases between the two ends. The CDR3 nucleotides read TGTGCCAGCAGTTACGGGACATCTAGCTCCTACGAGCAGTACTTC. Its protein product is CASSYGTSSSYEQYF.